This T cell receptor (beta chain) is from a study of response to subunit inactivated influenza vaccine (dated by TCRdb to the late 2010s). Describing the broader study: The study used deep quantitative T cell receptor repertoire profiling to track responses to a trivalent subunit inactivated influenza vaccine.

Broader findings and caveats from the paper: The authors proposed that each seasonal influenza vaccination may bring in only a limited number of new T cells.

Reading from cysteine to phenylalanine, the CDR3 counts 11 amino acids. Kept here is only the CDR3 DNA, which spans 33 bases and is read in frame from base 1. The V and J ends are trimmed by 4 bases and 5 bases, leaving 3 bases between them. CDR1 and CDR2, looked up from the germline V gene (reference sequence), are LNHNV and YYDKDF. The library was produced with RT-PCR. Data came from an Illumina HiSeq 2500. TCRdb trimmed public reads at Q25 via fastp, called clones via MiXCR and kept in-frame beta chains. A single entry per CDR3 protein holds the most common genes and DNA from its merged rows. Counted in this sample were hundreds of thousands of distinct CDR3 sequences; less than 15% of them appeared once. Together, the top ten hold roughly 7.2% of the sample. Regarding this clonotype: Its antigen has not been determined. No much larger clone exists at a distance of one base, and base qualities are not known.

This receptor was identified in a man aged 50 or older who received an inactivated influenza vaccine. Donor details come from another sample of the same person, matched by shared clones. The material sequenced was PBMCs from blood, taken less than 15 days before vaccination. The sequence links TRBV15 to TRBJ2-1, with the D segment identity uncertain. The CDR3 loop reads CATSINNEQFF. The nucleotides read TGTGCCACCAGCATAAACAATGAGCAGTTCTTC.